The clone carrying this T cell receptor (beta chain) was seen a handful of times. This entry comes from a study of OX40 agonist ivuxolimab in advanced cancers. Germline assignment: CDR1 SGHTA and CDR2 FQGNSA. V dropped 8 bases and J dropped 7; count of bases not matched to a gene: 9. The CDR3 runs 14 residues. Clones were sequenced by immunoSEQ multiplex PCR, and TCRdb holds only the in-frame ones, with some missing. The sample shows around 74,000 clones, 70% to 90% of them seen only once. The V gene is TRBV7-2, the J gene TRBJ2-3, with 10 positions matching TRBD2. This material consisted of CD4+ or CD8+ T cells sorted from blood, taken in a trial of the OX40 agonist ivuxolimab. This TCR was recovered from an adult with an advanced solid tumor such as melanoma, head and neck, liver or kidney cancer. CDR3 in DNA: TGTGCCAGCTTAGCGGGGGGCCCCATGAATACGCAGTATTTT. It specifies CASLAGGPMNTQYF.